Listed below are T cell receptor beta chains from one sample, sequenced in a study of CD8 T cells in ankylosing spondylitis. TCRdb re-derived calls from the 5' RACE reads in MiXCR, one entry per CDR3 protein. The sample lists about 170,000 distinct CDR3 sequences, 15% to 20% seen once, with around 7.6% in the top ten. Sequenced: blood, either unsorted or a sorted T cell fraction (not recorded which). The receptors were gathered from a male donor with ankylosing spondylitis or in good health (not recorded which). Each CDR3 is given with its conserved first and last residue.

cdr3_aa,v_call,j_call
CASSPSPLNTGELFF,TRBV7-2,TRBJ2-2
CASNRQHSGANVLTF,TRBV28,TRBJ2-6
CASRLGQGSSYEQYF,TRBV5-1,TRBJ2-7
CASSQTIAGTGELFF,TRBV3-1,TRBJ2-2
CASSFLDRALSYTDTQYF,TRBV11-2,TRBJ2-3
CASSRTPYEQYF,TRBV3-1,TRBJ2-7
CASSDGMTEQFF,TRBV2,TRBJ2-1
CASSVVGLNTEAFF,TRBV6-1,TRBJ1-1
CASSRTVQGNTIYF,TRBV6-1,TRBJ1-3
CASSPDPSGSSYEQYF,TRBV5-1,TRBJ2-7
CASSSGFTESTDTQYF,TRBV5-1,TRBJ2-3
CSARGFSLILADTYNEQFF,TRBV20-1,TRBJ2-1
CASSSPGLLNTGELFF,TRBV7-2,TRBJ2-2
CASSTGLAGYNEQFF,TRBV7-6,TRBJ2-1
CSAPEARSSYNEQFF,TRBV20-1,TRBJ2-1
CSARRRTSGSLNTGELFF,TRBV20-1,TRBJ2-2
CASSPPAGGYNEQFF,TRBV18,TRBJ2-1
CASTWSGRNEQFF,TRBV6-1,TRBJ2-1
CASSVSLGEQYF,TRBV5-6,TRBJ2-7
CASSLNPADTQYF,TRBV7-3,TRBJ2-3
CAITGTQTDTQYF,TRBV10-3,TRBJ2-3
CASSRGRGTDTQYF,TRBV28,TRBJ2-3
CASSGGLAGVSEQFF,TRBV9,TRBJ2-1
CASSYAPDSTYEQYF,TRBV5-1,TRBJ2-7
CSVRTGEQYF,TRBV29-1,TRBJ2-7
CASMGSINTEAFF,TRBV27,TRBJ1-1
CASTSPAEVTDTQYF,TRBV28,TRBJ2-3
CASSQDSGLVRGELFF,TRBV4-1,TRBJ2-2
CASSLVGRLAVPGYF,TRBV7-2,TRBJ2-7
CASSPRGLAGSTGELFF,TRBV12-3/TRBV12-4,TRBJ2-2
CSVEEGASNTEAFF,TRBV29-1,TRBJ1-1
CASRTSGKTYTQYF,TRBV28,TRBJ2-3
CASSSPRASGRRAGELFF,TRBV11-1,TRBJ2-2
CSARGHLRLETGYTF,TRBV20-1,TRBJ1-2
CASSTTYEQYF,TRBV5-1,TRBJ2-7
CSVDRGWTEAFF,TRBV29-1,TRBJ1-1
CASSLAGVRTGELFF,TRBV5-6,TRBJ2-2
CASSSDANQPQHF,TRBV5-4,TRBJ1-5
CASSEAQFRAYEQYF,TRBV6-1,TRBJ2-7
CASSLGRLQETQYF,TRBV5-1,TRBJ2-5
CSARGLAGGPTDTQYF,TRBV20-1,TRBJ2-3
CASSSHPDTQYF,TRBV12-3/TRBV12-4,TRBJ2-3
CASSLDRGQGGGELFF,TRBV5-1,TRBJ2-2
CASSPTFTGTEAFF,TRBV6-1,TRBJ1-1
CASSPGGGYEQYF,TRBV7-2,TRBJ2-7
CATSRGQESYEQYF,TRBV15,TRBJ2-7
CASSLATDYSNQPQHF,TRBV7-8,TRBJ1-5
CSATKGTSVSEQYF,TRBV20-1,TRBJ2-7
CATSDGSSPEAFF,TRBV24-1,TRBJ1-1
CSVPSGYNEQFF,TRBV20-1,TRBJ2-1
CSAEAGMWEDGYTF,TRBV20-1,TRBJ1-2